This T cell receptor beta chain was identified during a study of T cells in Graves' hyperthyroidism and ophthalmopathy. Study conclusions and caveats: Stable hyperthyroidism was told apart from ophthalmopathy by a model built on 13 V-J features. Model-based prediction identified ophthalmopathy a median roughly 5.9 months prior to its onset.

The V end lost 3 bases, the J end lost 5 bases, and 8 bases lay between the germline ends. Looked up from germline, CDR1 is MNHEY and CDR2 is SMNVEV (reference sequence). This CDR3 contains 13 residues. This clonotype was counted many times. Antigen unknown. Fresh peripheral blood, approximately 10 ml, was the source of the PBMCs. Amplified regions were TCR beta CDR3 sequences from RNA transcripts. The primer set for the first-round RT-PCR of the TCR CDR3 was HTBI. TCRdb analysed the multiplex PCR reads with MiXCR anew, one entry per CDR3 protein. The repertoire consists of under 350,000 distinct CDR3 sequences, with about a sixth occurring once and the leading ten covering over 50%.

The chain joins TRBV27 to TRBJ1-5, with a weak D call TRBD1 (5 bases). The source material was blood. The clonotype originates from a woman in her fifties or sixties with Graves' ophthalmopathy. CDR3 loop: CASSLEGYQPQHF. In DNA form, the CDR3 reads TGTGCCAGCAGTTTGGAGGGGTATCAGCCCCAGCATTTT.